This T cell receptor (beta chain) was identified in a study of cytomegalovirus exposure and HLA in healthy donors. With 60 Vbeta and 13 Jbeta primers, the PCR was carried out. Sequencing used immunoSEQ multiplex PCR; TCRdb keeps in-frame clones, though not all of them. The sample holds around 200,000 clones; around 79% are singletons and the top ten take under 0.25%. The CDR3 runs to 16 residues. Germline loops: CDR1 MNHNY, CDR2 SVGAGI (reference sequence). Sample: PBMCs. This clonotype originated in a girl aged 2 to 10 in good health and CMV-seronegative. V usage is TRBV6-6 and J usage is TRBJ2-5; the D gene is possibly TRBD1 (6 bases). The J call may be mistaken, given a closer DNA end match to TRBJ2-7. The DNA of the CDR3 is TGTGCCAGCAGCGACCCGACAGGAACCTTCTTCTACGAGCAGTACTTC. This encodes CASSDPTGTFFYEQYF.